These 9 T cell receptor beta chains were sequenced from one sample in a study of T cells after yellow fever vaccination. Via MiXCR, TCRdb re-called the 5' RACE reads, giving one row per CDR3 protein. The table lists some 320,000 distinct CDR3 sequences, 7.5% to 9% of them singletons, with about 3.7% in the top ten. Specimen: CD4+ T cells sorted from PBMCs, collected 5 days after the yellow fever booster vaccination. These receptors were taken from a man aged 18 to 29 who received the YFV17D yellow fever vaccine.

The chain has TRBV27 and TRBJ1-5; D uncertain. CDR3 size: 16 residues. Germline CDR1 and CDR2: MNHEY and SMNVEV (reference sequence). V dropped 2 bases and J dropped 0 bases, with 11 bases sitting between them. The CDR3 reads CASSLSQHRSNQPQHF. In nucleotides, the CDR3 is TGTGCCAGCAGTTTAAGTCAACACCGTAGCAATCAGCCCCAGCATTTT.

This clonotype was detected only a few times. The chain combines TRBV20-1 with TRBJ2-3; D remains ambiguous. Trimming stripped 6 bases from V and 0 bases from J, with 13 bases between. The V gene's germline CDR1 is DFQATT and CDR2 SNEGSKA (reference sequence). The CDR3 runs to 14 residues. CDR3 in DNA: TGCAGTGCGGTAACACATACTAGCACAGATACGCAGTATTTT. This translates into CSAVTHTSTDTQYF.

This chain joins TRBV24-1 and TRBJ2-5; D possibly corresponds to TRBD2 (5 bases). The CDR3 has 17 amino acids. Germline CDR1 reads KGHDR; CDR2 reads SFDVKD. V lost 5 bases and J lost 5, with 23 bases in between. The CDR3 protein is CATSGHPDGIRRETQYF. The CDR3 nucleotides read TGTGCCACCAGTGGACACCCCGACGGCATAAGGAGGGAGACCCAGTACTTC.

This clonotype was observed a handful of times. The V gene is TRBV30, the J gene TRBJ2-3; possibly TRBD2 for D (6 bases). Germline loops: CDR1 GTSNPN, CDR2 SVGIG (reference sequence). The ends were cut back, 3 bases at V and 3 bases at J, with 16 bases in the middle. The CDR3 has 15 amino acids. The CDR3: CAWSPGLTMTDTQYF. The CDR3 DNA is TGTGCCTGGAGCCCGGGACTCACGATGACAGATACGCAGTATTTT.

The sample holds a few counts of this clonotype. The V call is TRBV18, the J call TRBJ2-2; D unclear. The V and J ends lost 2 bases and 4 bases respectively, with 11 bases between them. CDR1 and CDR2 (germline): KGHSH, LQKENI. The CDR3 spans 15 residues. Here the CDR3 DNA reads TGTGCCAGCTCACCAGCTGGATCGGCCACCGGGGAGCTGTTTTTT. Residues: CASSPAGSATGELFF. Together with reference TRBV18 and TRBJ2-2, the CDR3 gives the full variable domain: NAGVMQNPRHLVRRRGQEARLRCSPMKGHSHVYWYRQLPEEGLKFMVYLQKENIIDESGMPKERFSAEFPKEGPSILRIQQVVRGDSAAYFCASSPAGSATGELFFGEGSRLTVL.

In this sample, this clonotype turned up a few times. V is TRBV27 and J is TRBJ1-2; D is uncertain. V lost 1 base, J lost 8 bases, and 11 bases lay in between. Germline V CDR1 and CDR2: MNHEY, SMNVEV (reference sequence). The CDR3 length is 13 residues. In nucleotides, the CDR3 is TGTGCCAGCAGTTTATGGGGTTCTAAGGGCTACACCTTC. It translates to CASSLWGSKGYTF.

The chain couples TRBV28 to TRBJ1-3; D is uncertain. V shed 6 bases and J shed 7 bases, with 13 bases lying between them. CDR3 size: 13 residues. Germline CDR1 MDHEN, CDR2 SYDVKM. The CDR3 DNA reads TGTGCCAGCAGAGCACCTAATACGAACACCATATATTTT. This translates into CASRAPNTNTIYF.

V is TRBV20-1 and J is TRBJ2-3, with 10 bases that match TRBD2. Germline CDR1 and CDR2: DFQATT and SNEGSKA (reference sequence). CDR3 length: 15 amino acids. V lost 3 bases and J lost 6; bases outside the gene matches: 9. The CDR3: CSARAAGGYHDTQYF. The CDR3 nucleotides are TGCAGTGCTAGGGCAGCGGGGGGGTACCATGATACGCAGTATTTT.

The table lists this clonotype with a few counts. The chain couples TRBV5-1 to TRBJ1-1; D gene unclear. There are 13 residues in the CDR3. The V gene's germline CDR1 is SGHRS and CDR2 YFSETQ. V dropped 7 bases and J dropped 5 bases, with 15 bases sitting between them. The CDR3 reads CASAVGVATEAFF. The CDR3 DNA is TGCGCCAGCGCGGTCGGGGTGGCGACTGAAGCTTTCTTT.